This TCR beta chain was captured by sequencing in a study of blood T cell repertoires in COVID-19. Study-level background: Sites across the United States, Italy and Spain contributed samples from acute and convalescent COVID-19. PBMCs, B-cell-depleted T cells, or T cells provided the cDNA or gDNA that made up the material.

Germline V gene data show CDR1 as DFQATT and CDR2 as SNEGSKA (reference sequence). The CDR3 is made up of 13 amino acids. V was pared by 3 bases and J by 4 bases, with 6 bases of the junction left unmatched. Authors' data handling: Reference gene primer amplification in the assay estimated nucleated cell counts. Data came from immunoSEQ multiplex PCR; TCRdb stores just in-frame clones and leaves some out. V and J calls and clone size are given by that table; D and trimming were obtained from the DNA. The sample yields 68,000 or so clones, around 84% seen once. This rearrangement joins TRBV20-1 to TRBJ2-7; 7 positions match TRBD1. The clonotype comes from a man between 45 and 60 years old with acute or convalescent COVID-19. The source material was peripheral blood. CDR3 loop: CSASGTVLYEQYF. The CDR3 region has the DNA TGCAGTGCTAGTGGGACAGTCCTTTACGAGCAGTACTTC.